Detailed here is one T cell receptor beta chain. What it binds is not known. Each donor was a healthy Caucasian. The data belong to a study of identical twins. Study-level results: Low generation-probability sequences were in excess among twin-shared out-of-frame alpha sequences. Analyses of zero insertions could, in part, be confounded by invariant MAIT and iNKT cells. Insertions were reduced in abundant cord blood beta clonotypes but not in memory repertoires.

MiXCR, run by TCRdb on the 5' RACE reads, gives a single entry per CDR3 protein. Of some 1,600,000 distinct CDR3 sequences in the sample, 32% are singletons; the top ten hold roughly 0.3%. The sequenced sample consisted of cord blood. This receptor was obtained from a newborn girl in good health.

CDR3 in amino acids: CASSRGLDYGYTF. In nucleotides, the CDR3 is TGTGCCAGCAGCCGAGGTCTAGACTATGGCTACACCTTC. The rearrangement joins TRBV7-9 to TRBJ1-2, with D unresolved. Germline V gene data show CDR1 as SEHNR and CDR2 as FQNEAQ (reference sequence). Trimming took off 5 bases at V and 3 bases at J, with 10 bases between the two ends. The CDR3 covers 13 residues.